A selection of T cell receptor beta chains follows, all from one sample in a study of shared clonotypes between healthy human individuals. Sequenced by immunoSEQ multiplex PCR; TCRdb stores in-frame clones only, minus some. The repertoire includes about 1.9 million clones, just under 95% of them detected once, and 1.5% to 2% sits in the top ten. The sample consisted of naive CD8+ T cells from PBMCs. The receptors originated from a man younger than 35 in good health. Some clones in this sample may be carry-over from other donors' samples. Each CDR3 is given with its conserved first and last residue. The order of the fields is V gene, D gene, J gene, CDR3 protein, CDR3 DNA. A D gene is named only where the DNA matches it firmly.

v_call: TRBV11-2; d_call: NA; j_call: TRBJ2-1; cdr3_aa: CASSLVGTNNEQFF; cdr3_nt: TGTGCCAGCAGCTTAGTTGGAACAAACAATGAGCAGTTCTTC
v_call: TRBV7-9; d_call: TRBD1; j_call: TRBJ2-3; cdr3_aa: CASSPTSAGQGASDTQYF; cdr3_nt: TGTGCCAGCAGCCCCACCTCCGCAGGACAGGGGGCATCAGATACGCAGTATTTT
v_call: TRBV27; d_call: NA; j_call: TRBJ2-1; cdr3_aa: CASSTDPVPYNEQFF; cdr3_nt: TGTGCCAGCAGTACGGACCCCGTCCCCTACAATGAGCAGTTCTTC
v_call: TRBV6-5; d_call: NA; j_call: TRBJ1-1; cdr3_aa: CASRGGEFSEAFF; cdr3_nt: TGTGCCAGCAGAGGGGGTGAATTCTCTGAAGCTTTCTTT
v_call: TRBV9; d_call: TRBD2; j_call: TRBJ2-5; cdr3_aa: CASSTRGGRETQYF; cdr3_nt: TGTGCCAGCAGCACCCGGGGAGGGAGGGAGACCCAGTACTTC
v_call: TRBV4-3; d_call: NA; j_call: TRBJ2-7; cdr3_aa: CASSQERVTQTYEQYF; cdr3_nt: TGCGCCAGCAGCCAAGAGAGGGTCACCCAGACCTACGAGCAGTACTTC
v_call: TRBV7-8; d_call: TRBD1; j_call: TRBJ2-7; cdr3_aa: CASSPRQGTSHEQYF; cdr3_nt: TGTGCCAGCAGCCCGCGACAGGGAACGTCTCACGAGCAGTACTTC
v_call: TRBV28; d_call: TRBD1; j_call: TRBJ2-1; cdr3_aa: CASSGGQLGPHNEQFF; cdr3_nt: TGTGCCAGCAGTGGGGGACAGTTGGGCCCCCACAATGAGCAGTTCTTC
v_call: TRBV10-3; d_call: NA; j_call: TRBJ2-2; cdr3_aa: CAISESNPTGELFF; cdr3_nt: TGTGCCATCAGTGAGTCGAACCCAACCGGGGAGCTGTTTTTT
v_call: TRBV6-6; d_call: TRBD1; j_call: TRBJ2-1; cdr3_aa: CASTGGHEQFF; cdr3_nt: TGTGCCAGCACAGGGGGCCATGAGCAGTTCTTC
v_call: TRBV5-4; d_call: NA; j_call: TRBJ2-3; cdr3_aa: CASSPASRVGLQPDTQYF; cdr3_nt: TGTGCCAGCAGCCCCGCGAGCAGAGTCGGACTCCAACCAGATACGCAGTATTTT
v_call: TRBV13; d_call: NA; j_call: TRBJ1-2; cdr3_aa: CASSPGRKDGYTF; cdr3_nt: TGTGCCAGCAGTCCGGGGCGAAAGGATGGCTACACCTTC
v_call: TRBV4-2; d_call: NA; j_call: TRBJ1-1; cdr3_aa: CASSLAWGENTEAFF; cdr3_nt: TGTGCCAGCAGCCTAGCATGGGGGGAGAACACTGAAGCTTTCTTT
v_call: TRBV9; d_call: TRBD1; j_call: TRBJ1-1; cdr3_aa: CASSSDRETEAFF; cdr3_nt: TGTGCCAGCAGCTCCGACAGGGAGACTGAAGCTTTCTTT
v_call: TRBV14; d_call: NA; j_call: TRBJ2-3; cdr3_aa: CASSQDWGDTDTQYF; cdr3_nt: TGTGCCAGCAGCCAAGATTGGGGGGACACAGATACGCAGTATTTT
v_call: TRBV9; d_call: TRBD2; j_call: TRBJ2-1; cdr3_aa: CASSVGLAGGNEQFF; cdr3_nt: TGTGCCAGCAGCGTAGGACTAGCGGGAGGAAATGAGCAGTTCTTC